The rows below give T cell receptor beta chains drawn from one sample of a study of T cells after yellow fever vaccination. One entry per CDR3 protein results from TCRdb running MiXCR on the 5' RACE reads. The sample has about 310,000 distinct CDR3 sequences, roughly 4% seen once. Specimen: PBMCs, collected on the day of the yellow fever booster vaccination. The receptors here all came from a man aged 18 to 30 who received the YFV17D yellow fever vaccine. Both conserved end residues are part of each CDR3. The D gene is left open where the match is weak. A clone size is listed for some rows: how often the clone was seen (once, few, many), or a class if it is expanded.

D gene: TRBD2; V gene: TRBV4-1; CDR3 length: 17; J gene: TRBJ2-3; clone size: many; CDR3 DNA: TGCGCCAGCAGCCAACCGGGCAGCGGGGGGGCCGGAGATACGCAGTATTTT; CDR3 protein: CASSQPGSGGAGDTQYF
D gene: -; V gene: TRBV5-6; CDR3 length: 14; J gene: TRBJ2-5; clone size: many; CDR3 DNA: TGTGCCAGCAGCGGAGTCCAGAGGATTGAGACCCAGTACTTC; CDR3 protein: CASSGVQRIETQYF
D gene: TRBD1; V gene: TRBV3-1; CDR3 length: 16; J gene: TRBJ2-1; clone size: many; CDR3 DNA: TGTGCCAGCAGCCAAGATCTTGGGGGACAGGGCGATGAGCAGTTCTTC; CDR3 protein: CASSQDLGGQGDEQFF
D gene: -; V gene: TRBV6-5; CDR3 length: 13; J gene: TRBJ2-7; clone size: many; CDR3 DNA: TGTGCCAGCAGTCACAGACGAGGGTACGAGCAGTACTTC; CDR3 protein: CASSHRRGYEQYF
D gene: -; V gene: TRBV12-3/TRBV12-4; CDR3 length: 14; J gene: TRBJ2-7; clone size: many; CDR3 DNA: TGTGCCAGCAGTTTAGGGGCTACACCCTACGAGCAGTACTTC; CDR3 protein: CASSLGATPYEQYF
D gene: -; V gene: TRBV6-1; CDR3 length: 12; J gene: TRBJ1-6; clone size: -; CDR3 DNA: TGTGCCAGCAGGGGAGGAAGTTCACCCCTCCACTTT; CDR3 protein: CASRGGSSPLHF
D gene: TRBD1; V gene: TRBV5-1; CDR3 length: 15; J gene: TRBJ2-2; clone size: -; CDR3 DNA: TGCGCCAGCAGCTTGGATACAGGGGACACCGGGGAGCTGTTTTTT; CDR3 protein: CASSLDTGDTGELFF
D gene: -; V gene: TRBV4-3; CDR3 length: 14; J gene: TRBJ2-1; clone size: many; CDR3 DNA: TGCGCCAGCAGCCAAGATGCGGGAATGGATGAGCAGTTCTTC; CDR3 protein: CASSQDAGMDEQFF
D gene: -; V gene: TRBV18; CDR3 length: 14; J gene: TRBJ1-5; clone size: few; CDR3 DNA: TGTGCCAGCTCACCAGGGACAATAAATCAGCCCCAGCATTTT; CDR3 protein: CASSPGTINQPQHF
D gene: -; V gene: TRBV9; CDR3 length: 15; J gene: TRBJ1-1; clone size: many; CDR3 DNA: TGTGCCAGCAGTATCGGGGCAGGAGTGAACACTGAAGCTTTCTTT; CDR3 protein: CASSIGAGVNTEAFF
D gene: -; V gene: TRBV7-2; CDR3 length: 14; J gene: TRBJ1-2; clone size: many; CDR3 DNA: TGTGCCAGCAGCTTATATAGGATCGAAAGGGGCTACACCTTC; CDR3 protein: CASSLYRIERGYTF
D gene: -; V gene: TRBV10-3; CDR3 length: 13; J gene: TRBJ1-5; clone size: -; CDR3 DNA: TGTGCCATCAGGCAGGGGTGCAATCAGCCCCAGCATTTT; CDR3 protein: CAIRQGCNQPQHF
D gene: TRBD1; V gene: TRBV9; CDR3 length: 15; J gene: TRBJ1-4; clone size: few; CDR3 DNA: TGTGCCAGCAGCCCCCAGGGGGGAGGGCTTGAAAAACTGTTTTTT; CDR3 protein: CASSPQGGGLEKLFF
D gene: TRBD2; V gene: TRBV9; CDR3 length: 14; J gene: TRBJ2-3; clone size: few; CDR3 DNA: TGTGCCAGTACCAAAGCGGGGGGAACAGATACGCAGTATTTT; CDR3 protein: CASTKAGGTDTQYF
D gene: -; V gene: TRBV24-1; CDR3 length: 14; J gene: TRBJ2-1; clone size: -; CDR3 DNA: TGTGCCACCAGTGAGATGGGACGGGGCAATGAGCAGTTCTTC; CDR3 protein: CATSEMGRGNEQFF
D gene: -; V gene: TRBV10-3; CDR3 length: 12; J gene: TRBJ2-5; clone size: -; CDR3 DNA: TGTGCCATCAGTGAAGTTCAAGTGAACCAGTACTTC; CDR3 protein: CAISEVQVNQYF
D gene: -; V gene: TRBV5-1; CDR3 length: 15; J gene: TRBJ2-7; clone size: -; CDR3 DNA: TGCGCCAGCAGCTTTGGCACAATGAGGAACTACGAGCAGTACTTC; CDR3 protein: CASSFGTMRNYEQYF
D gene: TRBD1; V gene: TRBV7-9; CDR3 length: 13; J gene: TRBJ2-5; clone size: many; CDR3 DNA: TGTGCCGGCGGGCCAGGGGGACAAGAGACCCAGTACTTC; CDR3 protein: CAGGPGGQETQYF
D gene: -; V gene: TRBV29-1; CDR3 length: 15; J gene: TRBJ2-1; clone size: -; CDR3 DNA: TGCAGCGTTGAAAGGTCAGCGCACGAATCCGGTGAGCAGTTCTTC; CDR3 protein: CSVERSAHESGEQFF
D gene: TRBD1; V gene: TRBV7-2; CDR3 length: 19; J gene: TRBJ2-1; clone size: -; CDR3 DNA: TGTGCCAGCAGCTTCGAGGGTCCCGGGACAGGGGGCGCCGTCAATGAGCAGTTCTTC; CDR3 protein: CASSFEGPGTGGAVNEQFF
D gene: -; V gene: TRBV15; CDR3 length: 14; J gene: TRBJ1-5; clone size: many; CDR3 DNA: TGTGCCACCAGCAGACCCCCGGGGAATCAGCCCCAGCATTTT; CDR3 protein: CATSRPPGNQPQHF
D gene: -; V gene: TRBV5-4; CDR3 length: 16; J gene: TRBJ1-4; clone size: few; CDR3 DNA: TGTGCCAGCAGCTTCGGGGGAACGCCTTCGGGTGGAAAACTGTTTTTT; CDR3 protein: CASSFGGTPSGGKLFF
D gene: TRBD1; V gene: TRBV20-1; CDR3 length: 14; J gene: TRBJ1-6; clone size: few; CDR3 DNA: TGCAGTGCTAGTGAGGGACAGGGCGGATCACCCCTCCACTTT; CDR3 protein: CSASEGQGGSPLHF
D gene: -; V gene: TRBV4-1; CDR3 length: 16; J gene: TRBJ2-4; clone size: few; CDR3 DNA: TGCGCCAGCAGCCAAGTTGTTGGTATAGCCAAAAACATTCAGTACTTC; CDR3 protein: CASSQVVGIAKNIQYF
D gene: -; V gene: TRBV7-2; CDR3 length: 16; J gene: TRBJ1-5; clone size: many; CDR3 DNA: TGTGCCAGCAGCCTAGGGAACAGGGTGGGCAATCAGCCCCAGCATTTT; CDR3 protein: CASSLGNRVGNQPQHF
D gene: -; V gene: TRBV28; CDR3 length: 18; J gene: TRBJ2-6; clone size: many; CDR3 DNA: TGTGCCAGCAGTTTATTCAGAGGCAGGATCTCTGGGGCCAACGTCCTGACTTTC; CDR3 protein: CASSLFRGRISGANVLTF
D gene: TRBD1; V gene: TRBV7-2; CDR3 length: 15; J gene: TRBJ2-5; clone size: many; CDR3 DNA: TGTGCCAGCAGCACCTCGGGACAGGGTGGAGAGACCCAGTACTTC; CDR3 protein: CASSTSGQGGETQYF
D gene: TRBD1; V gene: TRBV6-5; CDR3 length: 16; J gene: TRBJ1-1; clone size: few; CDR3 DNA: TGTGCCAGCAGTAAGACAGGGGCCGCCAAAGACACTGAAGCTTTCTTT; CDR3 protein: CASSKTGAAKDTEAFF
D gene: -; V gene: TRBV24-1; CDR3 length: 15; J gene: TRBJ1-5; clone size: many; CDR3 DNA: TGTGCCACCAGTGTCGGCAGGTCCCTCTATCAGCCCCAGCATTTT; CDR3 protein: CATSVGRSLYQPQHF
D gene: TRBD2; V gene: TRBV7-9; CDR3 length: 16; J gene: TRBJ2-3; clone size: few; CDR3 DNA: TGTGCCAGCAGCTTAACCGAGGGGACTAGGGAAGATACGCAGTATTTT; CDR3 protein: CASSLTEGTREDTQYF
D gene: TRBD2; V gene: TRBV16; CDR3 length: 17; J gene: TRBJ2-5; clone size: -; CDR3 DNA: TGTGCCAGCAGCCAATCCACCCTAGCGGGTGATCAAGAGACCCAGTACTTC; CDR3 protein: CASSQSTLAGDQETQYF
D gene: -; V gene: TRBV20-1; CDR3 length: 14; J gene: TRBJ1-5; clone size: -; CDR3 DNA: TGCAGTGCTAGGGGCGGGGACAGCAATCAGCCCCAGCATTTT; CDR3 protein: CSARGGDSNQPQHF
D gene: -; V gene: TRBV5-1; CDR3 length: 15; J gene: TRBJ1-1; clone size: many; CDR3 DNA: TGCGCCAGCAGCCCCTTGGGGGGGGCGAACACTGAAGCTTTCTTT; CDR3 protein: CASSPLGGANTEAFF